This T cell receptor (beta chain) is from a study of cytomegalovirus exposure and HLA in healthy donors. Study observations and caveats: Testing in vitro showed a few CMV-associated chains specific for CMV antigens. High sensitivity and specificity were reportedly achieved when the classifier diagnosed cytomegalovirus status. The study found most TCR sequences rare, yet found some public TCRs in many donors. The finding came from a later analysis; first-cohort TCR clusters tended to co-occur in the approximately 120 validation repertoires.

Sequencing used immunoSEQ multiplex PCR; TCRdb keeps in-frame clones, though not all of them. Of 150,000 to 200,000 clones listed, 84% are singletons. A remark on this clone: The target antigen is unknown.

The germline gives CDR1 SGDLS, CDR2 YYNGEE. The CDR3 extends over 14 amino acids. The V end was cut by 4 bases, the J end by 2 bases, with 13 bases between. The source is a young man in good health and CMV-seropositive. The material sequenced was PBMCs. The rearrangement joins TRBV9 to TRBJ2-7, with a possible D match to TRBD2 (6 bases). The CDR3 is CASSPSGLTYEQYF. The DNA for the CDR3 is TGTGCCAGCAGCCCCAGCGGGCTCACCTACGAGCAGTACTTC.